A selection of T cell receptor beta chains follows, all from one sample in a study of T cell responses to AZD1222 COVID-19 vaccine. The assay was immunoSEQ multiplex PCR, and TCRdb's table has in-frame clones only and misses some. This sample yields 150,000 to 200,000 clones, of which just over 85% are seen a single time; roughly 10% belongs to the top ten. The material was peripheral blood, obtained 28 days after the second AZD1222 dose. These receptors were taken from an adult who received the AZD1222 COVID-19 vaccine. The CDR3 runs from the conserved cysteine through the conserved F or W. Fields, in order: J gene, V gene, D gene, clone size, CDR3 DNA, CDR3 protein. The D gene is left open where the match is weak. Only some rows state a clone size, as once, few, many or a class for expanded clones.

TRBJ2-2,TRBV7-9,TRBD2,-,TGTGCCAGCAGCTTGGGACTAGCGGGGGGGCTCACCGGGGAGCTGTTTTTT,CASSLGLAGGLTGELFF
TRBJ2-7,TRBV7-2,TRBD1,-,TGTGCCAGCAGCTTAGGAGGGACAGTCTCCTACGAGCAGTACTTC,CASSLGGTVSYEQYF
TRBJ1-4,TRBV9,-,-,TGTGCCAGCAGCCCTCGAGAGGGATCTGGGGAAAAACTGTTTTTT,CASSPREGSGEKLFF
TRBJ2-7,TRBV7-2,-,-,TGTGCCAGCAGAAAATACTCGTCCGGGGTTTCCTACGAGCAGTACTTC,CASRKYSSGVSYEQYF
TRBJ2-3,TRBV4-1,-,-,TGCGCCAGCAGCCAAGAGAGGCGTGATACGCAGTATTTT,CASSQERRDTQYF
TRBJ2-3,TRBV3-1/TRBV3-2,TRBD2,-,TGTGCCAGCAGCAAAAGAAGGCCAGCGGGGGGGGGCACAGATACGCAGTATTTT,CASSKRRPAGGGTDTQYF
TRBJ1-2,TRBV2,TRBD1,-,TGTGCCAGCGGCCCGGACAGGTCCTATGGCTACACCTTC,CASGPDRSYGYTF
TRBJ1-2,TRBV5-4,-,once,TGTGCCAGCAGCTTGGGGTCAGGACAAGGCTATGGCTACACCTTC,CASSLGSGQGYGYTF
TRBJ1-5,TRBV6-1,-,-,TGTGCCAGCAGTGAATTGGGTCAGCCCCAGCATTTT,CASSELGQPQHF
TRBJ1-2,TRBV30,-,-,TGTGCCTGGAGTGTCGATATAGGGTATGGCTACACCTTC,CAWSVDIGYGYTF
TRBJ2-3,TRBV19,TRBD2,-,TGTGCCATCAGAGACAGCGGGAGAGATACGCAGTATTTT,CAIRDSGRDTQYF
TRBJ1-2,TRBV14,-,few,TGTGCCAGCAGCCAAGATAATGCCGGGCTGGGCTACACCTTC,CASSQDNAGLGYTF
TRBJ2-7,TRBV11-3,TRBD2,-,TGTGCCAGCAGCCCCGGGACTAGCGGGGGGGAGCAGTACTTC,CASSPGTSGGEQYF
TRBJ2-5,TRBV30,TRBD2,-,TGTGCCTGGAGTGTCTTGCGGGGGGGCAGGGAGACCCAGTACTTC,CAWSVLRGGRETQYF
TRBJ1-4,TRBV28,-,-,TGTGCCAGCAGTTCCCCAGGCCCCCATGAAAAACTGTTTTTT,CASSSPGPHEKLFF
TRBJ1-4,TRBV7-9,-,-,TGTGCCAGCAGCTCGTGGACAGAGGGTGAAGAAAAACTGTTTTTT,CASSSWTEGEEKLFF
TRBJ1-5,TRBV18,-,-,TGTGCCAGCTCACCGACGGCTCTTACGGGACATAGCAATCAGCCCCAGCATTTT,CASSPTALTGHSNQPQHF
TRBJ1-1,TRBV6-6,-,once,TGTGCCAGCAGCCTTTCCACCACTGAAGCTTTCTTT,CASSLSTTEAFF
TRBJ2-1,TRBV7-8,TRBD1,-,TGTGCCAGCAGCTTAGGCCGGGACAGGGGCGGCAATGAGCAGTTCTTC,CASSLGRDRGGNEQFF
TRBJ1-1,TRBV6-1,-,-,TGTGCCAGCAGTGAAAATGCCAGCCCGAACACTGAAGCTTTCTTT,CASSENASPNTEAFF
TRBJ1-1,TRBV6-5,-,-,TGTGCCAGCAGTAGGGCACGGGGTCCCACCACTGAAGCTTTCTTT,CASSRARGPTTEAFF
TRBJ1-2,TRBV25-1,-,-,TGTGCCACCAGGTACTCTAACTATGGCTACACCTTC,CATRYSNYGYTF
TRBJ2-2,TRBV10-3,-,-,TGTGCCATCAGTGAGAAACCCCCACCGACCGGGGAGCTGTTTTTT,CAISEKPPPTGELFF
TRBJ2-3,TRBV11-2,TRBD1,-,TGTGCCAGCAGCCGGGACAGGGGGGTGGTAGATACGCAGTATTTT,CASSRDRGVVDTQYF
TRBJ2-1,TRBV5-5,-,-,TGTGCCAGCAGCTTGATTGGCGGCGATGAGCAGTTCTTC,CASSLIGGDEQFF
TRBJ2-6,TRBV6-4,-,-,TGTGCCAGCAGTGACTCGAGAGGGGCCGGGGCCAACGTCCTGACTTTC,CASSDSRGAGANVLTF